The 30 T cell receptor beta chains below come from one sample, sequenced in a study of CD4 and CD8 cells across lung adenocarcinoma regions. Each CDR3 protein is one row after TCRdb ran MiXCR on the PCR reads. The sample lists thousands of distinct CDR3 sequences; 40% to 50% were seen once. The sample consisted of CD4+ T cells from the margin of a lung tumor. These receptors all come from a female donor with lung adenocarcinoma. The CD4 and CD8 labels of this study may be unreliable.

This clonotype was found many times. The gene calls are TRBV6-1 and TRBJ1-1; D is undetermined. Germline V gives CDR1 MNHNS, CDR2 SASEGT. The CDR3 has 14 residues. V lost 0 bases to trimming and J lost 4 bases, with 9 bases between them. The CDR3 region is CASSEAQVITEAFF. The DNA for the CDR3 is TGTGCCAGCAGTGAAGCGCAGGTTATCACTGAAGCTTTCTTT.

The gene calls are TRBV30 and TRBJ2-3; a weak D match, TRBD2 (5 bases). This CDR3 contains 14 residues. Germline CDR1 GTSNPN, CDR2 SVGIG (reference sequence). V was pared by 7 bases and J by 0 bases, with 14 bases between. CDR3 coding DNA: TGTGCCTCGTCTCTCCAGCGGAGCACAGATACGCAGTATTTT. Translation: CASSLQRSTDTQYF.

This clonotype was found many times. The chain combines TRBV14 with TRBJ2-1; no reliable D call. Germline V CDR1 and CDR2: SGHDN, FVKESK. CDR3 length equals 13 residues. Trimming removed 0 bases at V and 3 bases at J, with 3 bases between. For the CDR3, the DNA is TGTGCCAGCAGCCAAGACTACTACAATGAGCAGTTCTTC. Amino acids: CASSQDYYNEQFF.

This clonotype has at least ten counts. Here the CDR3 DNA reads TGTGCCAGCACCCTCGGGACTTATACGCAGTATTTT. It yields the protein CASTLGTYTQYF. The J gene is TRBJ2-3, the V gene TRBV12-3 or TRBV12-4, with D perhaps matching TRBD2 (6 bases). CDR3 length: 12 amino acids. With 7 bases removed from V and 7 bases from J, the gap between germline ends came to 12 bases.

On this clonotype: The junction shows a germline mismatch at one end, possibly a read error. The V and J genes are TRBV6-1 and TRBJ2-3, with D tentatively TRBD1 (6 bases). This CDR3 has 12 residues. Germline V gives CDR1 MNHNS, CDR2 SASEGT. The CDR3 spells CAGRGAKDTQYF. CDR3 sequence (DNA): TGTGCCGGCAGGGGAGCCAAAGATACGCAGTATTTT.

Here the CDR3 DNA reads TGTGCCAGCAGTCATACCGCTCAGGGGAACAAAAACATTCAGTACTTC. It translates to CASSHTAQGNKNIQYF. This chain connects TRBV12-3 or TRBV12-4 to TRBJ2-4, with a possible D match to TRBD1 (6 bases). The CDR3 has 16 amino acids. V was shortened by 5 bases and J by 3 bases, with 17 bases between the two germline ends.

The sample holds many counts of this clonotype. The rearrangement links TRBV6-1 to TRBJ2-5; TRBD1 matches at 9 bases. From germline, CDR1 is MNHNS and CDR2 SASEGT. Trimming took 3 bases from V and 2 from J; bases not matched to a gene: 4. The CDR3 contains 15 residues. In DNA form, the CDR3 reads TGTGCCAGCAGTGAGGTGACAGGGGGTCAAGAGACCCAGTACTTC. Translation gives CASSEVTGGQETQYF.

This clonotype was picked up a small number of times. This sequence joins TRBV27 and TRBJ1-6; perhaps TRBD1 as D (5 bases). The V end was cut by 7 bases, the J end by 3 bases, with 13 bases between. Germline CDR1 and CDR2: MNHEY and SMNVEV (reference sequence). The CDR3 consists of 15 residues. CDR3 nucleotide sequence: TGTGCCAGCACCTCTGGGGGTGGCTATAATTCACCCCTCCACTTT. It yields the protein CASTSGGGYNSPLHF.

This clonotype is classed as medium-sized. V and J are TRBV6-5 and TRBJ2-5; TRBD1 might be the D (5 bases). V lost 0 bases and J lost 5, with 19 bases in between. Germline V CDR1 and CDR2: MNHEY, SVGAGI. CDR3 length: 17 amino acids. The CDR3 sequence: CASSYSILVSGRETQYF. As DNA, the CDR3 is TGTGCCAGCAGTTACTCGATATTGGTATCAGGGCGCGAGACCCAGTACTTC.

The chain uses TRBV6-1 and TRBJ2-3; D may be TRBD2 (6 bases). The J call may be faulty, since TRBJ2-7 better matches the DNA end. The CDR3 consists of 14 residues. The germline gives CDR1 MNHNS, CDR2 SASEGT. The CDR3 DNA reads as TGTGCCAGCAGGGGGCGGGGAGCCAAAGACATGCAGTACTTC. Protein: CASRGRGAKDMQYF.

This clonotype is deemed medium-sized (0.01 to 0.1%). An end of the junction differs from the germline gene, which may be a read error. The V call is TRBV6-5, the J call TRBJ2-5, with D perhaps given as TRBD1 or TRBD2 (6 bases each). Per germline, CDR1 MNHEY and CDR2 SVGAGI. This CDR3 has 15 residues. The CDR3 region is CASSYPRTNGQHWNF. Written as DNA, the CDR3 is TGTGCCAGCAGTTACCCACGGACTAATGGACAGCATTGGAACTTC.

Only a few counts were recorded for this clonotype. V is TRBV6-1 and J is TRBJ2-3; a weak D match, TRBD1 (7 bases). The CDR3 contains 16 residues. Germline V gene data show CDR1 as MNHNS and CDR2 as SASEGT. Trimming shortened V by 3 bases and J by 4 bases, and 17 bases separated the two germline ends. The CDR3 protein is CASSEGLARGADTQYF. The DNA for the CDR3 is TGTGCCAGCAGTGAGGGGTTGGCCAGGGGGGCAGATACGCAGTATTTT.

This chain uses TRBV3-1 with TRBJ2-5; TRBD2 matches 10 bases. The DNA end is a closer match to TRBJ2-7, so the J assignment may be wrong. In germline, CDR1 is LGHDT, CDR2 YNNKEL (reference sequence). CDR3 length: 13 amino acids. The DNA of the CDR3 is TGTGCCAGCCGCACAGCGGGAGGGCGCGAGCAGTACTTC. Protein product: CASRTAGGREQYF.

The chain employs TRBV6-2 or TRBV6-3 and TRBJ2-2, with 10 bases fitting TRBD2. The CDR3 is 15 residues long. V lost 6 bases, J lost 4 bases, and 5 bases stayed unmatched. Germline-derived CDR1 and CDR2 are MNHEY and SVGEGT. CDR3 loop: CASSPRTSGTGELFF. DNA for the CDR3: TGTGCCAGCAGCCCCAGGACTAGCGGCACCGGGGAGCTGTTTTTT.

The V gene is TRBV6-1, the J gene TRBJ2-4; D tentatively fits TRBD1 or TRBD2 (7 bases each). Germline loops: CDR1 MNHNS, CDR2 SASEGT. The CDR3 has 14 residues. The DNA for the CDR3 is TGTCGCAGCAGGGGGAGGGGAGCCAAAAACACGCAGTACTTC. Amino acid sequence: CRSRGRGAKNTQYF.

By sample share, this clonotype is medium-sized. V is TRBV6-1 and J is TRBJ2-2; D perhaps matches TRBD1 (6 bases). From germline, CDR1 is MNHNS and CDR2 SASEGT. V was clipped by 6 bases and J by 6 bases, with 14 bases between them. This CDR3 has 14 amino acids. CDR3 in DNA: TGTGCCAGCAGCCTTGGGGGCCGCTCCGGGGAGCTGTTTTTT. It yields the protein CASSLGGRSGELFF.

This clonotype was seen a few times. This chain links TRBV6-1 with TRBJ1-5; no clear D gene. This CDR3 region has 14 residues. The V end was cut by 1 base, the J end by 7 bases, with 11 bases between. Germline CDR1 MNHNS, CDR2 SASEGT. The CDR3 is CASSEVRTRQPQHF. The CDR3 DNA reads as TGTGCCAGCAGTGAAGTAAGGACTAGGCAGCCCCAGCATTTT.

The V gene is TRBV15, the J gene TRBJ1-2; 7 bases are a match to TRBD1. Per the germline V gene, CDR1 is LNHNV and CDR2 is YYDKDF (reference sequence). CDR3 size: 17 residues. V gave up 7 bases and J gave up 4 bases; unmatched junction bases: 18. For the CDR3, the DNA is TGTGCCACCAATGACGACAGGGAAATCGAAGTAGGCTATGGCTACACCTTC. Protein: CATNDDREIEVGYGYTF.

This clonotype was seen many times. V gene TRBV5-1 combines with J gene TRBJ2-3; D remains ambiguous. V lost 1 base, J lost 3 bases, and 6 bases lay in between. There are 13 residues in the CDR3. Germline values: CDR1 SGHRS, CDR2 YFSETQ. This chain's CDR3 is CASSLYITDTQYF. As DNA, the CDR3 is TGCGCCAGCAGCTTGTACATAACAGATACGCAGTATTTT.

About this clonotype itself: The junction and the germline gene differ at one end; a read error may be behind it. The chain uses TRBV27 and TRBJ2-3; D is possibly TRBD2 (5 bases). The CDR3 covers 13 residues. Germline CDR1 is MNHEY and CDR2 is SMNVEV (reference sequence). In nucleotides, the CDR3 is TGTGCCAGCAGGCCTCGGGGTACAGATACCCAGTACTTT. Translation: CASRPRGTDTQYF.

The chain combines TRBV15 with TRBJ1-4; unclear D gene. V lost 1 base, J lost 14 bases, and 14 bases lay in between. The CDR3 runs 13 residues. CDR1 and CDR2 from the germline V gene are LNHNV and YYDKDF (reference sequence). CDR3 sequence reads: CATSRAKPATLFF. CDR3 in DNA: TGTGCCACCAGCAGAGCAAAGCCGGCCACGCTGTTTTTT.

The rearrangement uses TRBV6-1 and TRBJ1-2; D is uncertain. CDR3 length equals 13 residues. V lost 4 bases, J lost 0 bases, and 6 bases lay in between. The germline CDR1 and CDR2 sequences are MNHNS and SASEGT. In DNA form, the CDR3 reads TGTGCCAGCAGTGTTGACACTAACTATGGCTACACCTTC. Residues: CASSVDTNYGYTF.

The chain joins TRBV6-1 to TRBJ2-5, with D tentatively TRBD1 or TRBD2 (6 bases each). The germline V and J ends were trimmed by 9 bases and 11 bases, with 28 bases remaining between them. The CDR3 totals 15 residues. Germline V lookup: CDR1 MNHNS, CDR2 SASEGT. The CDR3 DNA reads TGTGCCAGGGGCCCCGGGGGCCTTGACCAAGACACTCAGTACTTC. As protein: CARGPGGLDQDTQYF.

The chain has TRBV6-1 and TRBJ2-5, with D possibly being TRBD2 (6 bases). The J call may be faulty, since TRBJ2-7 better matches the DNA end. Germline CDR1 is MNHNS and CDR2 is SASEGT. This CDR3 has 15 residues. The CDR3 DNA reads TGTGCCAGCAGCCAAGAGGAGGGAGCGTCCTACGAGCAGTACTTC. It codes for CASSQEEGASYEQYF.

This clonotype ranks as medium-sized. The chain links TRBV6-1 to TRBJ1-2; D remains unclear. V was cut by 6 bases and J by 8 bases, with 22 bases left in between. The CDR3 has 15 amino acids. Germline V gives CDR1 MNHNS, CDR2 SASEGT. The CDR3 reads CASRAAKAGWRGYTF. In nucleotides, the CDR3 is TGTGCCAGCAGGGCGGCCAAGGCCGGGTGGAGGGGCTACACCTTC.

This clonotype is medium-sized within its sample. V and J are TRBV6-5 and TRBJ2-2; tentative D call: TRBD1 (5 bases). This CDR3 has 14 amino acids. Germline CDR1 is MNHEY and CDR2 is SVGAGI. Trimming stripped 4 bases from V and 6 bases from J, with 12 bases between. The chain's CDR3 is CASSSTRVPGELFF. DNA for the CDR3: TGTGCCAGCAGTTCCACCAGGGTACCCGGGGAGCTGTTTTTT.

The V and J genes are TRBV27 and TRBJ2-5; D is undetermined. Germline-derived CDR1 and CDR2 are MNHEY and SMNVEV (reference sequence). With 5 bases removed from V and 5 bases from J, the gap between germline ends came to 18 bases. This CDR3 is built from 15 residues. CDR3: CASSVDTSALETQYF. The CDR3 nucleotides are TGTGCCAGCAGTGTTGATACGAGCGCTTTGGAGACCCAGTACTTC.

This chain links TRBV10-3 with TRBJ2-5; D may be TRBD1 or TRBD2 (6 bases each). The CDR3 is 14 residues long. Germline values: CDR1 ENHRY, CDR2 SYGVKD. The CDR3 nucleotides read TGTGCGGGGACCGGGGGCCGTGGACCAGATACCCAGTACTTC. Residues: CAGTGGRGPDTQYF.

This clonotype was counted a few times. In nucleotides, the CDR3 is TGCGCCAGTCGGGAGGGGAACACCGGGGAGCTGTTTTTT. Its protein is CASREGNTGELFF. This chain links TRBV10-2 with TRBJ2-2, with 8 bases that match TRBD2. The germline gives CDR1 WSHSY, CDR2 SAAADI. The CDR3 has 13 residues. V lost 9 bases, J lost 1 base, and 1 base stayed unmatched.

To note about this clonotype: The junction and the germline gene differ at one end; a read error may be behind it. Written as DNA, the CDR3 is TGTGCCAGCAGTGAAGATGAGGCGGGGGTCAGCGGCACTAACACAGATACCCAGTATTTT. This translates into CASSEDEAGVSGTNTDTQYF. The chain recombines TRBV6-1 with TRBJ2-3, with TRBD2 matching over 7 bases. Germline values: CDR1 MNHNS, CDR2 SASEGT. This CDR3 has 20 amino acids.